The 32 T cell receptor beta chains below all came from one sample that was sequenced in a study of a mutant IDH1 vaccine in newly diagnosed glioma. Sequencing was performed with immunoSEQ multiplex PCR; in TCRdb, only in-frame clones are kept and a portion is missing. The sample comprises roughly 30,000 clones, about 90% of which are singletons, and about 3.6% rests with the top ten. These receptors have no known antigen. Time point specified: week 5, during vaccination. Vaccination comprised doses that each held 300 ug of mutant IDH1 20-mer peptide, plus topical imiquimod. Specimen: peripheral blood mononuclear cells (PBMCs), collected from a glioma patient whose treatment included an IDH1 peptide vaccine. Receptors originate from a woman aged 40 to 50 with glioma. Some clones in this sample may be carry-over from other donors' samples.

The CDR3 nucleotides are TGTGCCAGCAGTGAAGAGGAATTTGACTATAATTCACCCCTCCACTTT. Translating it yields CASSEEEFDYNSPLHF. The chain uses TRBV25-1 and TRBJ1-6, with no clear D. The CDR3 is made up of 16 amino acids. Trimming pared 2 bases from V and 3 bases from J, leaving 11 bases between. Germline assignment: CDR1 MGHDK and CDR2 SYGVNS.

The CDR3 here is CATGLAVTDLQETQYF. CDR3 sequence (DNA): TGTGCCACCGGACTAGCCGTCACAGACCTCCAAGAGACCCAGTACTTC. The V and J genes are TRBV7-2 and TRBJ2-5, with 8 bases fitting TRBD2. This CDR3 region has 16 residues. After removal of 10 bases from V and 1 base from J, the junction contained 14 bases not matched to a gene. Germline CDR1 and CDR2: SGHTA and FQGNSA.

This chain links TRBV6-1 with TRBJ1-5; tentative D call: TRBD1 (5 bases). The V end lost 6 bases, the J end lost 6 bases, and 18 bases lay between the germline ends. The germline gives CDR1 MNHNS, CDR2 SASEGT. This CDR3 contains 15 residues. The CDR3 loop is CASRAEEGLGQPQHF. CDR3 in DNA: TGTGCCAGCAGAGCCGAGGAGGGGCTCGGTCAGCCCCAGCATTTT.

The V gene is TRBV6-6, the J gene TRBJ2-5; D may be TRBD1 or TRBD2 (5 bases each). V dropped 5 bases and J dropped 5 bases, with 18 bases sitting between them. Germline assignment: CDR1 MNHNY and CDR2 SVGAGI (reference sequence). This CDR3 spans 15 amino acids. The DNA of the CDR3 is TGTGCCAGCAGTCCTATCCATGGGGGTGGGGAGACCCAGTACTTC. It codes for CASSPIHGGGETQYF.

The chain joins TRBV2 to TRBJ2-7; D uncertain. CDR1 and CDR2 from the germline V gene are SNHLY and FYNNEI. CDR3 length: 11 amino acids. Deletions cut 5 bases from V and 9 bases from J, with 11 bases between. CDR3 nucleotides: TGTGCCAGCAGTCAAGGGCCGGGGCAGTACTTC. Amino acids: CASSQGPGQYF. Variable domain in full (rest from reference TRBV2 and TRBJ2-7): EPEVTQTPSHQVTQMGQEVILRCVPISNHLYFYWYRQILGQKVEFLVSFYNNEISEKSEIFDDQFSVERPDGSNFTLKIRSTKLEDSAMYFCASSQGPGQYFGPGTRLTVT.

The chain has TRBV7-8 and TRBJ2-3; 8 positions agree with TRBD2. CDR1 is SGHVS and CDR2 is FQNEAQ in the germline V gene. J gave up 1 base and V 4 bases, and 7 bases lay outside the gene matches. This CDR3 has 16 amino acids. The CDR3, as DNA: TGTGCCAGCAGCTACACCGGAGCGGGGGGCACAGATACGCAGTATTTT. It is translated as CASSYTGAGGTDTQYF.

The rearrangement uses TRBV9 and TRBJ1-6; TRBD1 matches at 8 bases. Looked up from germline, CDR1 is SGDLS and CDR2 is YYNGEE. The trim removed 2 bases at V and 8 bases at J, leaving 6 bases unmatched. The length of the CDR3 is 15 residues. The CDR3 here is CASSVRGQEDSPLHF. CDR3 in DNA: TGTGCCAGCAGCGTCCGGGGACAGGAGGATTCACCCCTCCACTTT.

Only one count was recorded for this clone. Here the CDR3 DNA reads TGTGCCAGCAGTGCAACTAGGACAGATACGCAGTATTTT. It encodes CASSATRTDTQYF. The V and J genes are TRBV28 and TRBJ2-3; D may be TRBD2 (5 bases). The CDR3 has 13 residues. V was cut by 5 bases and J by 3 bases, with 9 bases left in between. Germline CDR1 reads MDHEN; CDR2 reads SYDVKM.

The rearrangement links TRBV27 to TRBJ2-3, with a tentative D call TRBD2 (5 bases). Germline V gene sequence: CDR1 MNHEY, CDR2 SMNVEV (reference sequence). V lost 8 bases and J 0 bases, leaving 9 bases between the germline ends. The CDR3 runs to 13 residues. The CDR3 sequence: CASGWTSTDTQYF. In DNA, the CDR3 is TGTGCCAGCGGGTGGACTAGCACAGATACGCAGTATTTT.

The CDR3 spells CASSSLMNTEAFF. CDR3 nucleotides: TGTGCCAGCAGCTCACTAATGAACACTGAAGCTTTCTTT. This rearrangement joins TRBV7-3 to TRBJ1-1, with D unclear. The length of the CDR3 is 13 residues. Germline CDR1 reads SGHTA; CDR2 reads FQGTGA. The germline V and J ends were trimmed by 4 bases and 0 bases, with 6 bases remaining between them.

V and J are TRBV2 and TRBJ2-7; no reliable D call. Germline-derived CDR1 and CDR2 are SNHLY and FYNNEI. The CDR3 contains 12 residues. V lost 8 bases and J lost 4, with 12 bases in between. This chain's CDR3 is CASGLYIYEQYF. The CDR3, as DNA: TGTGCCAGCGGTCTCTATATATACGAGCAGTACTTC.

The chain uses TRBV18 and TRBJ1-1; the D is unclear. The V end was cut by 3 bases, the J end by 1 base, with 15 bases between. The CDR3 loop spans 16 amino acids. Looked up from germline, CDR1 is KGHSH and CDR2 is LQKENI. CDR3 coding DNA: TGTGCCAGCTCACCTCTGAACAGTCCGGGGAACACTGAAGCTTTCTTT. The encoded protein is CASSPLNSPGNTEAFF.

This sequence joins TRBV11-2 and TRBJ2-3; a possible D gene is TRBD2 (6 bases). V lost 8 bases to trimming and J lost 2 bases, with 17 bases between them. Germline V gene lookup returns CDR1 SGHAT and CDR2 FQNNGV. The CDR3 covers 15 residues. The CDR3 coding sequence is TGTGCCAGCTCCCGTGGGGAGGTGTTCACAGATACGCAGTATTTT. Translation: CASSRGEVFTDTQYF.

The chain carries TRBV28 and TRBJ2-1; D not resolved. The CDR3 runs to 13 residues. Trimming shortened V by 3 bases and J by 2 bases, and 5 bases separated the two germline ends. CDR1 and CDR2 from the germline V gene are MDHEN and SYDVKM. CDR3 in amino acids: CASSFVTYNEQFF. The CDR3, as DNA: TGTGCCAGCAGTTTCGTGACCTACAATGAGCAGTTCTTC.

The rearrangement joins TRBV6-6 to TRBJ1-1; D gene ambiguous. CDR1 is MNHNY, CDR2 SVGAGI, per germline (reference sequence). The CDR3 runs 14 residues. With 3 bases removed from V and 4 bases from J, the gap between germline ends came to 12 bases. The CDR3 sequence: CASSYHADRTEAFF. The CDR3 DNA is TGTGCCAGCAGTTATCACGCAGACCGCACTGAAGCTTTCTTT.

This rearrangement joins TRBV4-2 to TRBJ2-3; 13 bases map to TRBD2. The junction had 5 bases not matched to a gene; V was cut back by 2 bases and J by 6 bases. The CDR3 is 16 amino acids. Germline V gene sequence: CDR1 LGHNA, CDR2 YNFKEQ. CDR3 in DNA: TGTGCCAGCAGCCAACTACTAGCGGGGGGGTTGGATACGCAGTATTTT. The encoded protein is CASSQLLAGGLDTQYF.

This clone was seen a single time. The chain uses TRBV15 and TRBJ1-1; the D is unclear. Per the germline V gene, CDR1 is LNHNV and CDR2 is YYDKDF (reference sequence). Trimming left V 0 bases short and J 12 bases short, with 26 bases between. The CDR3 spans 17 residues. For the CDR3, the DNA is TGTGCCACCAGCAGAGATCCCCGAGGTCCCTGGCCCCTTATCCCTTTCTTT. Translation gives CATSRDPRGPWPLIPFF.

In its sample, this clone was seen a few times. The genes are TRBV11-2 and TRBJ2-3, with 11 bases fitting TRBD2. The germline gives CDR1 SGHAT, CDR2 FQNNGV. V dropped 2 bases and J dropped 6; count of bases not matched to a gene: 7. The CDR3 extends over 16 amino acids. The CDR3: CASSLSRLAGTDTQYF. The CDR3 DNA sequence: TGTGCCAGCAGCTTATCGAGACTAGCGGGGACCGATACGCAGTATTTT.

The chain links TRBV7-6 to TRBJ2-3; possibly TRBD1 for D (5 bases). This CDR3 comprises 13 residues. CDR1 and CDR2 (germline): SGHVS, FNYEAQ. Trimming left V 2 bases short and J 5 bases short, with 8 bases between. This chain's CDR3 is CASSLIRGDTQYF. The DNA of the CDR3 is TGTGCCAGCAGCTTAATTAGGGGAGATACGCAGTATTTT.

The rearrangement links TRBV11-2 to TRBJ2-1; 7 bases align to TRBD2. The germline V gene has CDR1 SGHAT and CDR2 FQNNGV. The ends lost 1 base at V and 6 bases at J; junction bases unmatched: 9. This CDR3 is 16 amino acids long. In DNA, the CDR3 is TGTGCCAGCAGCTTAGCCCCCGGGAGGACGGGCAATGAGCAGTTCTTC. The encoded protein is CASSLAPGRTGNEQFF.

The rearrangement links TRBV5-1 to TRBJ1-3; D is unclear. CDR3 size: 13 residues. The V gene's germline CDR1 is SGHRS and CDR2 YFSETQ. Trimming took off 2 bases at V and 3 bases at J, with 6 bases between the two ends. This chain's CDR3 is CASSFTFGNTIYF. In DNA form, the CDR3 reads TGCGCCAGCAGCTTCACGTTTGGAAACACCATATATTTT.

This clone showed up just a few times. The chain employs TRBV27 and TRBJ2-7, with D possibly TRBD1 on 5 matching bases. The CDR3 extends over 14 amino acids. V was clipped by 0 bases and J by 3 bases, with 9 bases between them. Germline CDR1 is MNHEY and CDR2 is SMNVEV (reference sequence). The CDR3 nucleotides are TGTGCCAGCAGTTTATCGAACAGGTACTACGAGCAGTACTTC. This translates into CASSLSNRYYEQYF.

In this sample, this clone turned up a few times. The chain uses TRBV21-1 and TRBJ2-7; TRBD1, the table's D call, lacks a check against the DNA. TRBV21-1 is described as a pseudogene. The CDR3 extends over 17 amino acids. The CDR3: CASSRAIRTGSSYEQYF. The CDR3 nucleotides read TGTGCCAGCAGCAGAGCCATTCGGACAGGGAGCTCCTACGAGCAGTACTTC.

This chain joins TRBV9 and TRBJ1-4; D is unclear. Trimming removed 0 bases from V and 7 bases from J, with 13 bases in between. The length of the CDR3 is 15 residues. Germline CDR1 SGDLS, CDR2 YYNGEE. CDR3 sequence reads: CASSVATRSGEKLFF. The CDR3 DNA follows: TGTGCCAGCAGCGTAGCTACCAGGTCTGGTGAAAAACTGTTTTTT.

V usage is TRBV27 and J usage is TRBJ2-7; D gene uncertain. The CDR3 consists of 13 residues. The germline gives CDR1 MNHEY, CDR2 SMNVEV (reference sequence). V lost 3 bases to trimming and J lost 4 bases, with 10 bases between them. The CDR3: CASSFSLDYEQYF. The CDR3 bases are TGTGCCAGCAGTTTTAGTCTGGATTACGAGCAGTACTTC.

The chain links TRBV28 to TRBJ2-3; 7 nucleotides match TRBD2. There are 15 residues in the CDR3. CDR1 MDHEN and CDR2 SYDVKM come from the germline V gene. Trimming at V came to 6 bases and at J to 1 base, leaving 7 bases not matched to a gene. The CDR3 bases are TGTGCCAGCAGGTATCCTGGGGGGGGCACAGATACGCAGTATTTT. This encodes CASRYPGGGTDTQYF. Supplemented by reference TRBV28 and TRBJ2-3, the full variable domain reads DVKVTQSSRYLVKRTGEKVFLECVQDMDHENMFWYRQDPGLGLRLIYFSYDVKMKEKGDIPEGYSVSREKKERFSLILESASTNQTSMYLCASRYPGGGTDTQYFGPGTRLTVL.

The chain joins TRBV27 to TRBJ1-1, with 9 positions matching TRBD1. The length of the CDR3 is 15 residues. V was clipped by 5 bases and J by 6 bases; unmatched bases: 10. Germline loops: CDR1 MNHEY, CDR2 SMNVEV (reference sequence). In DNA form, the CDR3 reads TGTGCCAGCAGTCTTACAGGGGGCGGGGGCTCTGAAGCTTTCTTT. It specifies CASSLTGGGGSEAFF.

V usage is TRBV2 and J usage is TRBJ2-1; D call uncertain. The CDR3 runs 12 residues. In germline, CDR1 is SNHLY, CDR2 FYNNEI. V was clipped by 6 bases and J by 4 bases, with 7 bases between them. CDR3 protein: CASRLVYNEQFF. The CDR3 nucleotides are TGTGCCAGCAGACTGGTGTACAATGAGCAGTTCTTC.

Comments on this clone: This specimen includes other DNA sequences encoding the same CDR3. This chain uses TRBV7-9 with TRBJ1-2; D call uncertain. The V end lost 5 bases, the J end lost 11 bases, and 15 bases lay between the germline ends. This CDR3 region has 12 residues. Per the germline V gene, CDR1 is SEHNR and CDR2 is FQNEAQ (reference sequence). The CDR3 protein is CASSLAGVRYTF. Written as DNA, the CDR3 is TGTGCCAGCAGCCTGGCGGGAGTTCGGTACACCTTC.

The gene calls are TRBV19 and TRBJ1-1; no firm D call. The germline gives CDR1 LNHDA, CDR2 SQIVND (reference sequence). The CDR3 runs to 15 residues. Trimming pared 3 bases from V and 1 base from J, leaving 12 bases between. For the CDR3, the DNA is TGTGCCAGTAGTATGGATGGACGGCCGAACACTGAAGCTTTCTTT. It is translated as CASSMDGRPNTEAFF.

The chain joins TRBV18 to TRBJ2-2, with 9 positions matching TRBD1. Germline V gene data show CDR1 as KGHSH and CDR2 as LQKENI. V lost 5 bases, J lost 0 bases, and 1 base stayed unmatched. CDR3 length: 15 residues. Here the CDR3 reads CASSGTGTNTGELFF. The CDR3 DNA is TGTGCCAGCTCAGGGACAGGGACGAACACCGGGGAGCTGTTTTTT. The entire variable domain, with the rest obtained from reference TRBV18 and TRBJ2-2, is as follows: NAGVMQNPRHLVRRRGQEARLRCSPMKGHSHVYWYRQLPEEGLKFMVYLQKENIIDESGMPKERFSAEFPKEGPSILRIQQVVRGDSAAYFCASSGTGTNTGELFFGEGSRLTVL.

This rearrangement joins TRBV10-3 to TRBJ2-1; 7 positions agree with TRBD2. The V gene's germline CDR1 is ENHRY and CDR2 SYGVKD. The J segment lost 2 bases and the V segment lost 10 bases, leaving 8 bases of the junction unmatched. The CDR3 totals 14 residues. For the CDR3, the DNA is TGTGCCACAAAGGGAGCGGGAACCTACAATGAGCAGTTCTTC. It yields the protein CATKGAGTYNEQFF.